A selection of T cell receptor beta chains follows, all from one sample in a study of cytomegalovirus exposure and HLA in healthy donors. The data were produced by immunoSEQ multiplex PCR, yet TCRdb's version contains in-frame clones alone and is incomplete. The sample has about 130,000 clones; 70% to 80% are singletons. The specimen sequenced was PBMCs. The receptors were gathered from a woman aged 55-70 years in good health and CMV-seronegative. Both conserved end residues are part of each CDR3. Fields, in order: CDR3 DNA, CDR3 protein, D gene, V gene, clone size, J gene. The D gene is left open where the match is weak. Some rows have no size entry. The others give once, few or many, or a class for an expanded clone.

CDR3 DNA: TGTGCCAGCAGCGAACCTTTTTTGGGACAGAAGCCCAAAAGGGTTAATTCACCCCTCCACTTT
CDR3 protein: CASSEPFLGQKPKRVNSPLHF
D gene: TRBD1
V gene: TRBV6-1
clone size: .
J gene: TRBJ1-6

CDR3 DNA: TGTGCCAGCAGCAGCGGGGGACGGGAGCGAGAGACCCAGTACTTC
CDR3 protein: CASSSGGRERETQYF
D gene: TRBD2
V gene: TRBV28
clone size: .
J gene: TRBJ2-5

CDR3 DNA: TGTGCCAGCTCGACGGGACAGGGGAATCAGCCCCAGCATTTT
CDR3 protein: CASSTGQGNQPQHF
D gene: TRBD1
V gene: TRBV18
clone size: few
J gene: TRBJ1-5

CDR3 DNA: TGTGCCAGCAGTGATGGAGGTGGGAACACTGAAGCTTTCTTT
CDR3 protein: CASSDGGGNTEAFF
D gene: .
V gene: TRBV2
clone size: .
J gene: TRBJ1-1

CDR3 DNA: TGCGCCAGCAGCTTGCTTAGCGGGTCAGGATCCTACAATGAGCAGTTCTTC
CDR3 protein: CASSLLSGSGSYNEQFF
D gene: TRBD2
V gene: TRBV5-1
clone size: .
J gene: TRBJ2-1

CDR3 DNA: TGTGCCAGCAGCTCCGACATAGTCCATGGCTACACCTTC
CDR3 protein: CASSSDIVHGYTF
D gene: .
V gene: TRBV28
clone size: .
J gene: TRBJ1-2

CDR3 DNA: TGTGCCAGTTCCGCGAACTCCTACGAGCAGTACTTC
CDR3 protein: CASSANSYEQYF
D gene: .
V gene: TRBV2
clone size: .
J gene: TRBJ2-7

CDR3 DNA: TGTGCCAGCTCACCAAGCCCCCCCGGGGACTATGGCTACACCTTC
CDR3 protein: CASSPSPPGDYGYTF
D gene: .
V gene: TRBV18
clone size: .
J gene: TRBJ1-2

CDR3 DNA: TGTGCCAGCAATCCGGGACACCTGTTAACCGGGGAGCTGTTTTTT
CDR3 protein: CASNPGHLLTGELFF
D gene: .
V gene: TRBV6-4
clone size: .
J gene: TRBJ2-2

CDR3 DNA: TGTGCCAGCAGCCCCGGACAGGCGTACAATCAGCCCCAGCATTTT
CDR3 protein: CASSPGQAYNQPQHF
D gene: TRBD1
V gene: TRBV7-2
clone size: .
J gene: TRBJ1-5

CDR3 DNA: TGCGCCAGCAAGACGACAGGGGAAATTAATTCACCCCTCCACTTT
CDR3 protein: CASKTTGEINSPLHF
D gene: TRBD1
V gene: TRBV5-1
clone size: .
J gene: TRBJ1-6

CDR3 DNA: TGTGCCAGCCCTCCTCAGACTAGAAGGGACAATGAGCAGTTCTTC
CDR3 protein: CASPPQTRRDNEQFF
D gene: .
V gene: TRBV21-1
clone size: .
J gene: TRBJ2-1

CDR3 DNA: TGTGCCAGCAGCTTGGGGGGGCAGGGTGAGGAGACCCAGTACTTC
CDR3 protein: CASSLGGQGEETQYF
D gene: .
V gene: TRBV7-3
clone size: .
J gene: TRBJ2-5

CDR3 DNA: TGCGCCAGCAGCTCGCAAGGTGGACAGGCCTACAATGAGCAGTTCTTC
CDR3 protein: CASSSQGGQAYNEQFF
D gene: TRBD1
V gene: TRBV5-1
clone size: .
J gene: TRBJ2-1

CDR3 DNA: TGCGCCAGCAGCCAAGATCCGGGCAGGGTGGCCTACGAGCAGTACTTC
CDR3 protein: CASSQDPGRVAYEQYF
D gene: .
V gene: TRBV4-1
clone size: .
J gene: TRBJ2-7

CDR3 DNA: TGTGCCAGCATTCCCAGGGTCGGCTTCGCTGAAGCTTTCTTT
CDR3 protein: CASIPRVGFAEAFF
D gene: .
V gene: TRBV7-6
clone size: .
J gene: TRBJ1-1

CDR3 DNA: TGTGCCAGCAGCCTTGGGACACCTAGCACAGATACGCAGTATTTT
CDR3 protein: CASSLGTPSTDTQYF
D gene: .
V gene: TRBV6-5
clone size: .
J gene: TRBJ2-3

CDR3 DNA: TGTGCCATCAGCCTAGGCGGATCTAGCACAGATACGCAGTATTTT
CDR3 protein: CAISLGGSSTDTQYF
D gene: .
V gene: TRBV10-3
clone size: .
J gene: TRBJ2-3

CDR3 DNA: TGTGCCACCGGGGGGGCCCCAGATACGCAGTATTTT
CDR3 protein: CATGGAPDTQYF
D gene: TRBD2
V gene: TRBV10-3
clone size: .
J gene: TRBJ2-3

CDR3 DNA: TGTGCCAGCACGGGACAGCTAATCGAAAAACTGTTTTTT
CDR3 protein: CASTGQLIEKLFF
D gene: TRBD1
V gene: TRBV28
clone size: .
J gene: TRBJ1-4

CDR3 DNA: TGTGCCAGCAGCTTGGAGCCGTACGAGCAGTACTTC
CDR3 protein: CASSLEPYEQYF
D gene: .
V gene: TRBV5-6
clone size: .
J gene: TRBJ2-7

CDR3 DNA: TGTGCCAGCAGTTACTCCACAGGGAACAATCAGCCCCAGCATTTT
CDR3 protein: CASSYSTGNNQPQHF
D gene: .
V gene: TRBV6-6
clone size: .
J gene: TRBJ1-5

CDR3 DNA: TGTGCCAGCAGCCCCGGACAGGGACAACCCTCCTACGAGCAGTACTTC
CDR3 protein: CASSPGQGQPSYEQYF
D gene: TRBD1
V gene: TRBV5-4
clone size: .
J gene: TRBJ2-7

CDR3 DNA: TGCGCCAGCAGCCCGGAGACGACAGCGTTAGCTAACTATGGCTACACCTTC
CDR3 protein: CASSPETTALANYGYTF
D gene: .
V gene: TRBV5-1
clone size: .
J gene: TRBJ1-2

CDR3 DNA: TGTGCCAGCAGCGTAGGGGGCGGAAGCTCAGGGGAGACCCAGTACTTC
CDR3 protein: CASSVGGGSSGETQYF
D gene: .
V gene: TRBV9
clone size: .
J gene: TRBJ2-5

CDR3 DNA: TGTGCCAGCAGAGCGGGCGGGGTGAAGAACACTGAAGCTTTCTTT
CDR3 protein: CASRAGGVKNTEAFF
D gene: .
V gene: TRBV2
clone size: .
J gene: TRBJ1-1

CDR3 DNA: TGCGCCAGCAGCTTGGCCGGTTTTAATGAAAAACTGTTTTTT
CDR3 protein: CASSLAGFNEKLFF
D gene: .
V gene: TRBV5-1
clone size: .
J gene: TRBJ1-4

CDR3 DNA: TGTGCCAGCAGCTTCTTCCCCGAACTAGTGGATACGCAGTATTTT
CDR3 protein: CASSFFPELVDTQYF
D gene: .
V gene: TRBV9
clone size: .
J gene: TRBJ2-3

CDR3 DNA: TGTGCCAGCAGTTACGGCGGGAGGGGAAATGAGCAGTTCTTC
CDR3 protein: CASSYGGRGNEQFF
D gene: TRBD2
V gene: TRBV6-5
clone size: .
J gene: TRBJ2-1

CDR3 DNA: TGTGCCAGCAGCTCCCCCTGCCCAGGGGGCGCCCCTAACTATGGCTACACCTTC
CDR3 protein: CASSSPCPGGAPNYGYTF
D gene: TRBD1
V gene: TRBV6-9
clone size: .
J gene: TRBJ1-2

CDR3 DNA: TGTGCCAGCAACCCGACAGGGGGCGCTAACTATGGCTACACCTTC
CDR3 protein: CASNPTGGANYGYTF
D gene: TRBD1
V gene: TRBV2
clone size: .
J gene: TRBJ1-2

CDR3 DNA: TGTGCCAGCAGTTTCGCGGGGGCGCCAGCCAAAAACATTCAGTACTTC
CDR3 protein: CASSFAGAPAKNIQYF
D gene: .
V gene: TRBV28
clone size: few
J gene: TRBJ2-4

CDR3 DNA: TGTGCCAGCAGCTTCGACAGATACGAGCAGTACTTC
CDR3 protein: CASSFDRYEQYF
D gene: .
V gene: TRBV5-5
clone size: .
J gene: TRBJ2-7